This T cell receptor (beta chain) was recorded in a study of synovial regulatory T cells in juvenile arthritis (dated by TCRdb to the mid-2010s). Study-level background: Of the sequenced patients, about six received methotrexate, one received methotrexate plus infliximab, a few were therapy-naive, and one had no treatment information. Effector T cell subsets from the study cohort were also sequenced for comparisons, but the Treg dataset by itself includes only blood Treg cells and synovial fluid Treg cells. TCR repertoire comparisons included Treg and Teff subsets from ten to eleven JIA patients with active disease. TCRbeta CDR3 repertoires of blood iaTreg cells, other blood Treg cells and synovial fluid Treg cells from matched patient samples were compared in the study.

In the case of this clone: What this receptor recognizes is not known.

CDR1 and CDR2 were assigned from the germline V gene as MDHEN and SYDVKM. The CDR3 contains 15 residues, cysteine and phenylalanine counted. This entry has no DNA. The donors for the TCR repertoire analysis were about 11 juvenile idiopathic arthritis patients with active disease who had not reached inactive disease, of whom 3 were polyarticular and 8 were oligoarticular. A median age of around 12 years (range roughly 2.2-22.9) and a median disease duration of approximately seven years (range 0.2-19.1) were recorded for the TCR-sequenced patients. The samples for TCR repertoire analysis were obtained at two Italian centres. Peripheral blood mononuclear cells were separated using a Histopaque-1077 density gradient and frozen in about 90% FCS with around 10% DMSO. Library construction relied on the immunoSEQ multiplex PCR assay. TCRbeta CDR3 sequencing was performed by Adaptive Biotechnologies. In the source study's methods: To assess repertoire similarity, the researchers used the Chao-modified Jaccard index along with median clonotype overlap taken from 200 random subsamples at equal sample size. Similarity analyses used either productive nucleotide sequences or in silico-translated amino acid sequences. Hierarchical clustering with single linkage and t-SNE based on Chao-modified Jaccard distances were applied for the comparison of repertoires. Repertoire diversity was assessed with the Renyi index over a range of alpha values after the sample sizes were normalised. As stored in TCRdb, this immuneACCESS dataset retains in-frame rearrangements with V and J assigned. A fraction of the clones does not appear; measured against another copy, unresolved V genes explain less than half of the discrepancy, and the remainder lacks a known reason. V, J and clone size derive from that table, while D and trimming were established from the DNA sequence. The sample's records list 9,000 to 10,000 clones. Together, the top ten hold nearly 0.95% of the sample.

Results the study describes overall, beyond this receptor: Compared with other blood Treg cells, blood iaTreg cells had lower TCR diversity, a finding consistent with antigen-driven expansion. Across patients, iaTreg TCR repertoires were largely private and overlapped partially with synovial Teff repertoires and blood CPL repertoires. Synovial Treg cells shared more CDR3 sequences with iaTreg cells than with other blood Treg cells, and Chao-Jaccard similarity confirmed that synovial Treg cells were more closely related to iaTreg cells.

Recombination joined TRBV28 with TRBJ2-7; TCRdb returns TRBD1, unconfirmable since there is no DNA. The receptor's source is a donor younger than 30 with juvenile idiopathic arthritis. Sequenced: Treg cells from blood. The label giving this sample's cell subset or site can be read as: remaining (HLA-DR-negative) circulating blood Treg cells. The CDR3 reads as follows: CASRLGGTPYDGQYF.